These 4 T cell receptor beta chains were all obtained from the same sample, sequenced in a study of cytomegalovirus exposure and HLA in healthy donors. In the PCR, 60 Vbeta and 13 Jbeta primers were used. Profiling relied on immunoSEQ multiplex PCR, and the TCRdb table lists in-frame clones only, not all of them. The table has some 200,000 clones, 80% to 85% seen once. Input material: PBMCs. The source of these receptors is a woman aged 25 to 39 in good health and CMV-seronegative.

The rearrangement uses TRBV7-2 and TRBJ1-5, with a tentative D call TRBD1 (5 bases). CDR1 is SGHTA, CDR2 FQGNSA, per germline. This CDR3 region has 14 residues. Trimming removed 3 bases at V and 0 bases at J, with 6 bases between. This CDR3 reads CASSLTASNQPQHF. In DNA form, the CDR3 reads TGTGCCAGCAGCTTGACAGCTAGCAATCAGCCCCAGCATTTT.

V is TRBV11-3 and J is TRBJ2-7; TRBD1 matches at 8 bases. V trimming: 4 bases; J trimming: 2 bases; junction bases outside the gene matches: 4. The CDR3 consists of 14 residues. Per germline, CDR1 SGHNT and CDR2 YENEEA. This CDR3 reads CASSWTGLTYEQYF. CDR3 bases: TGTGCCAGCAGCTGGACAGGGTTAACCTACGAGCAGTACTTC.

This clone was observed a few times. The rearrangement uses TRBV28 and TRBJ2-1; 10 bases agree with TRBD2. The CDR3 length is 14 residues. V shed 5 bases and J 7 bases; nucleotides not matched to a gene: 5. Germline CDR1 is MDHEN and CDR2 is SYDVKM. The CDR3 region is CASSRAGGRNEQFF. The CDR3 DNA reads TGTGCCAGCAGTCGAGCGGGGGGGCGGAATGAGCAGTTCTTC.

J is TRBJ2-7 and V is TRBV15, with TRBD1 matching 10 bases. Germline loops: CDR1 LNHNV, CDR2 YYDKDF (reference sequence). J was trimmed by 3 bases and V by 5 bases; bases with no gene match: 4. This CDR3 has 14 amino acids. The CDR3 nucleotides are TGTGCCACCAGCGGGGACAGGGGAATCTACGAGCAGTACTTC. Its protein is CATSGDRGIYEQYF.